This TCR beta chain was sequenced in a study of human T cells and chemical hapten exposure. Study-level information: Each week of the roughly 26-week study, patients had diphenylcyclopropenone applied to the scalp. Study conclusions and caveats: As the donors had alopecia, their immune response may differ from healthy people's. Patch test scores rose with PT1 expanded TCR counts, a positive correlation.

As to time point: patch test 2, 6 weeks after DPC sensitization. Treatment reported: therapeutic diphenylcyclopropenone sensitization with weekly scalp DPC. Remarks on this clonotype: Its antigen is unidentified.

CDR1 and CDR2 (germline): MNHEY, SVGAGI. V gave up 2 bases and J gave up 5 bases, with 6 bases separating them. The CDR3 runs 12 residues. The library labeled individual cDNA molecules by adding unique molecular identifiers to them. TCRdb reprocessed the RACE reads via MiXCR and lists one record per CDR3 protein. The profile shows about 40,000 distinct CDR3 sequences, 8.5% to 10% of them singletons. The source of this sequence is a woman in her thirties or forties with alopecia areata. Some clones in this sample may be carry-over from other donors' samples. V and J are TRBV6-5 and TRBJ2-5; D remains ambiguous. Sequencing used whole blood, obtained in connection with sensitization to the hapten diphenylcyclopropenone (DPC). CDR3 sequence reads: CASSYVGETQYF. The CDR3 DNA is TGTGCCAGCAGTTACGTGGGGGAGACCCAGTACTTC.